This entry describes one TCR beta chain. Its matching antigen is unknown. The data were taken from a study of T cell clones after liver transplantation. Across the whole study: Pre-transplant mixed lymphocyte reactions yielded third-party-reactive TCRbeta sequences as comparators for graft-donor-reactive sequences.

Sequencing used immunoSEQ multiplex PCR; TCRdb keeps in-frame clones, though not all of them. The table lists just over 80,000 clones, roughly 80% of them singletons. Points from the study as a whole: Compared with third party-reactive sequences, donor-reactive ones declined more, independent of withdrawal success.

This TCR came from a human patient who received a liver transplant. Some T cells may be graft donor cells. Sample: CD4+ T cells from blood, taken about 46 months after liver transplant.

CDR3 protein: CASSFPWTANTGELFF. The DNA of the CDR3 is TGTGCCAGCAGTTTCCCTTGGACTGCGAACACCGGGGAGCTGTTTTTT. The chain has TRBV28 and TRBJ2-2; a possible D gene is TRBD2 (5 bases). Germline V CDR1 and CDR2: MDHEN, SYDVKM. Trimming took off 3 bases at V and 0 bases at J, with 11 bases between the two ends. This CDR3 spans 16 amino acids.